Below are 10 T cell receptor beta chains sequenced from a single sample in a study of T cell responses to AZD1222 COVID-19 vaccine. TCRdb's table, derived via immunoSEQ multiplex PCR, lists solely in-frame clones and lacks some. The profile shows under 95,000 clones, about 90% of them singletons. Material: peripheral blood, obtained on day 0 of AZD1222 vaccination. The receptors originated from an adult in good health.

V gene TRBV7-9 combines with J gene TRBJ2-1; weak D call: TRBD1 (8 bases). The V gene lost 0 bases and the J gene lost 9 bases, with 15 bases spanning the gap. Germline CDR1 SEHNR, CDR2 FQNEAQ (reference sequence). The CDR3 consists of 15 residues. The CDR3 region is CASSLAPTGGVEQFF. CDR3 coding DNA: TGTGCCAGCAGCTTAGCGCCTACAGGGGGGGTTGAGCAGTTCTTC.

This clone was seen a single time. The chain links TRBV19 to TRBJ2-7, with 7 bases lining up with TRBD1. The CDR3 totals 15 residues. Trimming cost V 3 bases and J 4 bases; bases outside gene matches: 9. Germline V gene data show CDR1 as LNHDA and CDR2 as SQIVND (reference sequence). The CDR3 nucleotides are TGTGCCAGTAGTATGGGACAGTCTGCTGAGTACGAGCAGTACTTC. As protein: CASSMGQSAEYEQYF. The full variable domain, its missing parts supplied by reference TRBV19 and TRBJ2-7, is DGGITQSPKYLFRKEGQNVTLSCEQNLNHDAMYWYRQDPGQGLRLIYYSQIVNDFQKGDIAEGYSVSREKKESFPLTVTSAQKNPTAFYLCASSMGQSAEYEQYFGPGTRLTVT.

The rearrangement links TRBV5-1 to TRBJ2-3; the D is unclear. Trimming removed 4 bases at V and 2 bases at J, with 17 bases between. The germline V gene encodes CDR1 SGHRS and CDR2 YFSETQ. The CDR3 sequence is 16 residues long. In DNA form, the CDR3 reads TGCGCCAGCAGCCCGGCTACCGTCGGTCTCACAGATACGCAGTATTTT. As protein: CASSPATVGLTDTQYF. Full variable domain (remainder filled in from reference TRBV5-1 and TRBJ2-3): KAGVTQTPRYLIKTRGQQVTLSCSPISGHRSVSWYQQTPGQGLQFLFEYFSETQRNKGNFPGRFSGRQFSNSRSEMNVSTLELGDSALYLCASSPATVGLTDTQYFGPGTRLTVL.

The chain recombines TRBV7-6 with TRBJ2-1, with 10 bases fitting TRBD2. The CDR3 totals 15 residues. V shed 5 bases and J 9 bases; nucleotides not matched to a gene: 10. Germline V gene lookup returns CDR1 SGHVS and CDR2 FNYEAQ. CDR3 DNA: TGTGCCAGCAGCCTCCTAGCGGGAGATGTGGGTGAGCAGTTCTTC. This gives the protein CASSLLAGDVGEQFF. The whole variable domain, filled in from reference TRBV7-6 and TRBJ2-1, reads GAGVSQSPRYKVTKRGQDVALRCDPISGHVSLYWYRQALGQGPEFLTYFNYEAQQDKSGLPNDRFSAERPEGSISTLTIQRTEQRDSAMYRCASSLLAGDVGEQFFGPGTRLTVL.

The chain combines TRBV2 with TRBJ2-3; a possible D gene is TRBD2 (5 bases). CDR3 length: 15 residues. The V end was cut by 5 bases, the J end by 2 bases, with 14 bases between. Germline V lookup: CDR1 SNHLY, CDR2 FYNNEI. The CDR3 spells CASSPIGLSTDTQYF. The CDR3 bases are TGTGCCAGCAGTCCAATTGGACTTTCCACAGATACGCAGTATTTT.

The chain uses TRBV6-1 and TRBJ2-1; 11 bases map to TRBD2. The CDR3 has 16 residues. Germline CDR1 and CDR2: MNHNS and SASEGT. Germline trimming cut 2 bases from V and 5 bases from J; bases unmatched to any gene: 5. The CDR3 DNA follows: TGTGCCAGCAGTGAAATAGCGGGAGGGTCCCACAATGAGCAGTTCTTC. Translating gives CASSEIAGGSHNEQFF.

V usage is TRBV5-1 and J usage is TRBJ1-6, with unresolved D. The V gene lost 4 bases and the J gene lost 7 bases, with 21 bases spanning the gap. The CDR3 has 17 amino acids. The V gene's germline CDR1 is SGHRS and CDR2 YFSETQ. CDR3 amino acids: CASSPGERVVGNSPLHF. The DNA for the CDR3 is TGCGCCAGCAGCCCCGGGGAACGGGTAGTCGGAAATTCACCCCTCCACTTT.

The chain links TRBV5-1 to TRBJ1-3; tentatively, D is TRBD1 (5 bases). CDR3 length equals 16 residues. V gave up 0 bases and J gave up 4 bases, with 14 bases separating them. Germline V gene lookup returns CDR1 SGHRS and CDR2 YFSETQ. CDR3 DNA: TGCGCCAGCAGCTTGGAGTCCAGGGCGGGCGGAAACACCATATATTTT. Residues: CASSLESRAGGNTIYF.

This chain links TRBV6-5 with TRBJ1-2, with 8 bases matching TRBD1. Germline V lookup: CDR1 MNHEY, CDR2 SVGAGI. V was clipped by 2 bases and J by 7 bases; unmatched bases: 6. The CDR3 covers 14 residues. CDR3 sequence: CASSYRQGAFGYTF. As DNA, the CDR3 is TGTGCCAGCAGTTACCGGCAGGGGGCGTTTGGCTACACCTTC.

The V gene is TRBV6-5, the J gene TRBJ2-3, with 12 positions matching TRBD2. V was pared by 6 bases and J by 4 bases, with 5 bases of the junction left unmatched. This CDR3 is 15 amino acids long. Germline V lookup: CDR1 MNHEY, CDR2 SVGAGI. The CDR3 DNA follows: TGTGCCAGCAGATCGCTAGCGGGAGGGGCAGATACGCAGTATTTT. As protein: CASRSLAGGADTQYF.